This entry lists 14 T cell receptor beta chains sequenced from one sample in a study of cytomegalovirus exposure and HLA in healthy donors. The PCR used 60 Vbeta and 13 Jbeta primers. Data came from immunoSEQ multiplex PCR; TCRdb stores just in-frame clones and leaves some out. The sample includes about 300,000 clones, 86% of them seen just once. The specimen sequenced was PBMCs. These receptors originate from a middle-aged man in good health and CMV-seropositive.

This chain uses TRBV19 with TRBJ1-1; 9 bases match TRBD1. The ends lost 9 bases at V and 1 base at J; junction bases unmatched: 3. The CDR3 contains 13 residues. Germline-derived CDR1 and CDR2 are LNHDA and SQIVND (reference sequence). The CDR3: CARTGGANTEAFF. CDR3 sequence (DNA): TGTGCCAGGACAGGGGGGGCGAACACTGAAGCTTTCTTT. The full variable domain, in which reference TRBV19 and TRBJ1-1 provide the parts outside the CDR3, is DGGITQSPKYLFRKEGQNVTLSCEQNLNHDAMYWYRQDPGQGLRLIYYSQIVNDFQKGDIAEGYSVSREKKESFPLTVTSAQKNPTAFYLCARTGGANTEAFFGQGTRLTVV.

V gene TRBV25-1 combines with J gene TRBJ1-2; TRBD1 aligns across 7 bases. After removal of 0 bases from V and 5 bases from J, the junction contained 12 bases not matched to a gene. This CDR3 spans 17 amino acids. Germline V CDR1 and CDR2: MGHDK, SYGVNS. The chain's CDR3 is CASSEYLGQTPQYGYTF. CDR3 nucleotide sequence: TGTGCCAGCAGTGAATACCTGGGACAGACACCTCAGTATGGCTACACCTTC.

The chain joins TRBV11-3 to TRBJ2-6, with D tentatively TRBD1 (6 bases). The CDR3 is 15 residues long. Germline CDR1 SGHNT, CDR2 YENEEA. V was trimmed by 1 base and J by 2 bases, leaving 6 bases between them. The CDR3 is CASSLGGPGANVLTF. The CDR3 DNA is TGTGCCAGCAGCTTAGGGGGGCCTGGGGCCAACGTCCTGACTTTC.

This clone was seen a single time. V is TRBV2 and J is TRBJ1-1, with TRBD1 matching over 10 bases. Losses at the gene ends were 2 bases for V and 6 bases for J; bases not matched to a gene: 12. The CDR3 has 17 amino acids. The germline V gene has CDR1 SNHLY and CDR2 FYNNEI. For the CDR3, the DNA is TGTGCCAGCAGTGAATGGGACAGGGGAAAGGATCGCGCTGAAGCTTTCTTT. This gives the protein CASSEWDRGKDRAEAFF.

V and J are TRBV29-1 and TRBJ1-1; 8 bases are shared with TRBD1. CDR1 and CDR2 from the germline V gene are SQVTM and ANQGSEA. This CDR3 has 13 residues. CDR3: CCGSGGGSTEAFF. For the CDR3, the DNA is TGCTGCGGGTCAGGGGGCGGGAGCACTGAAGCTTTCTTT.

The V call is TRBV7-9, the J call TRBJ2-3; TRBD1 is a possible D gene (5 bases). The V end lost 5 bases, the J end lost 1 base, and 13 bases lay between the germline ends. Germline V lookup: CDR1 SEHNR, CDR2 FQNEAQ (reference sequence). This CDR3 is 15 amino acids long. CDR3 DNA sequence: TGTGCCAGCAGCCCAGGGCGGCAGCGCACAGATACGCAGTATTTT. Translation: CASSPGRQRTDTQYF.

CDR3 residues: CATSRVIPGYGYEQYF. The CDR3 DNA follows: TGTGCCACCAGCAGAGTAATTCCAGGGTACGGCTACGAGCAGTACTTC. This chain joins TRBV15 and TRBJ2-7; D is perhaps TRBD1 (5 bases). Germline CDR1 is LNHNV and CDR2 is YYDKDF (reference sequence). V lost 1 base to trimming and J lost 3 bases, with 16 bases between them. The CDR3 length is 16 residues.

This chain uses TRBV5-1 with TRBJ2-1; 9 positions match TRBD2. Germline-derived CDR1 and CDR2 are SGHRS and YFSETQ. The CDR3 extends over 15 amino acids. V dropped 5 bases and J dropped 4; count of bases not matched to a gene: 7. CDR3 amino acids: CASSFSGSIYNEQFF. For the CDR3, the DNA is TGCGCCAGCAGTTTTAGCGGGAGCATTTACAATGAGCAGTTCTTC.

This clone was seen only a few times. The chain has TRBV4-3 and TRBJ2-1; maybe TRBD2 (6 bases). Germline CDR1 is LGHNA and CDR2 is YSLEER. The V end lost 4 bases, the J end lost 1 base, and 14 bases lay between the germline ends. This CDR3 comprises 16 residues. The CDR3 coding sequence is TGCGCCAGCAGCCGAGACTCGGGAGCTTCCTACAATGAGCAGTTCTTC. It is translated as CASSRDSGASYNEQFF.

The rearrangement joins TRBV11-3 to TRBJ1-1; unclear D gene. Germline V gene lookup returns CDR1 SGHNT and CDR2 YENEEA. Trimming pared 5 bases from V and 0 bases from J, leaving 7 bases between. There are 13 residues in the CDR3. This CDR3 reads CASSREVNTEAFF. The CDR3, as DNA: TGTGCCAGCAGCCGAGAGGTGAACACTGAAGCTTTCTTT. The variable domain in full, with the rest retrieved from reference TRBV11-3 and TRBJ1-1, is EAGVVQSPRYKIIEKKQPVAFWCNPISGHNTLYWYLQNLGQGPELLIRYENEEAVDDSQLPKDRFSAERLKGVDSTLKIQPAELGDSAVYLCASSREVNTEAFFGQGTRLTVV.

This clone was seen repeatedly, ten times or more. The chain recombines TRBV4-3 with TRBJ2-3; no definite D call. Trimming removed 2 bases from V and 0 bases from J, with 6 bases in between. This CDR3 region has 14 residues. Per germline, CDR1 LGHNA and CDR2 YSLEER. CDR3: CASSQSRSTDTQYF. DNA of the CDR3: TGCGCCAGCAGCCAAAGTCGGAGCACAGATACGCAGTATTTT.

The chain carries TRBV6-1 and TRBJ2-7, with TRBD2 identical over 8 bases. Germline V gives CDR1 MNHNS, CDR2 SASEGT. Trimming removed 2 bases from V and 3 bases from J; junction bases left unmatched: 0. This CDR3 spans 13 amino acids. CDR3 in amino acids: CASSETSGYEQYF. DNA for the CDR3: TGTGCCAGCAGTGAAACTAGCGGCTACGAGCAGTACTTC.

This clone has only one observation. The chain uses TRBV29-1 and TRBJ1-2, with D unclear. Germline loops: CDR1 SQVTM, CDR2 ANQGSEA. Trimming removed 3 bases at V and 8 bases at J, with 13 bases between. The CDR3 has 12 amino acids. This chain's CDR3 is CSVDRGLGGYTF. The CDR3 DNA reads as TGCAGCGTTGATAGAGGGCTGGGCGGCTACACCTTC.

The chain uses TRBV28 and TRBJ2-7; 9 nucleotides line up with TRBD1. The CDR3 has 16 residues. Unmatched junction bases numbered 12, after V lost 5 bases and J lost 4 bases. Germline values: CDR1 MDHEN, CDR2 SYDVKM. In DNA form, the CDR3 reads TGTGCCAGCAGTCTCGAGACAGGGGGTAGGCCGTACGAGCAGTACTTC. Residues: CASSLETGGRPYEQYF.